This T cell receptor beta chain appears in the sequencing data of a study of cytomegalovirus exposure and HLA in healthy donors. The PCR had 60 Vbeta and 13 Jbeta primers. Profiled with immunoSEQ multiplex PCR; TCRdb holds only in-frame clones, not every one. The sample holds fewer than 200,000 clones, about four fifths seen once. The receptor comes from a man aged 25 to 40 in good health and CMV-seronegative. Sequencing was carried out using PBMCs.

The CDR3 bases are TGTGCCAGCAGCCAACCCTCTCCCCCCGGTGAAAAACTGTTTTTT. It codes for CASSQPSPPGEKLFF. The gene calls are TRBV7-9 and TRBJ1-4; no clear D gene. The V gene lost 5 bases and the J gene lost 7 bases, with 17 bases spanning the gap. The CDR3 consists of 15 residues. CDR1 and CDR2 from the germline V gene are SEHNR and FQNEAQ (reference sequence).